One and the same sample provided the 30 T cell receptor beta chains below, sequenced in a study of technical replicates of blood from several donors. The method was immunoSEQ multiplex PCR; TCRdb's version includes in-frame clones alone and lacks a portion of them. The sample shows some 70,000 clones, 95% to 98% of them seen only once. The specimen was T cells isolated from PBMCs. All receptors come from a human donor in good health.

In this sample, this clone turned up once. CDR3 sequence reads: CASSLGGTGGMATQYF. The CDR3 nucleotides read TGTGCCAGCAGCTTAGGGGGGACAGGGGGAATGGCGACCCAGTACTTC. This chain connects TRBV11-3 to TRBJ2-5, with TRBD1 matching over 11 bases. This CDR3 has 16 residues. CDR1 and CDR2 from the germline V gene are SGHNT and YENEEA. Trimming took 1 base from V and 7 from J; bases not matched to a gene: 8.

The genes are TRBV10-2 and TRBJ2-7, with D tentatively TRBD2 (7 bases). The V gene lost 5 bases and the J gene lost 4 bases, with 15 bases spanning the gap. The CDR3 runs 14 residues. Germline V gene sequence: CDR1 WSHSY, CDR2 SAAADI. CDR3: CASSKGGGAYEQYF. In nucleotides, the CDR3 is TGCGCCAGCAGTAAAGGGGGGGGAGCGTACGAGCAGTACTTC.

The chain has TRBV4-1 and TRBJ2-7; TRBD2 aligns across 7 bases. V lost 0 bases and J lost 3; bases outside the gene matches: 8. Germline CDR1 MGHRA, CDR2 YSYEKL. This CDR3 contains 16 residues. The CDR3 protein is CASSQESGLAVYEQYF. The CDR3 DNA reads TGCGCCAGCAGCCAAGAGTCTGGTCTAGCGGTCTACGAGCAGTACTTC.

The V call is TRBV5-1, the J call TRBJ1-2; D is possibly TRBD1 (5 bases). The CDR3 covers 13 residues. V gave up 5 bases and J gave up 1 base, with 9 bases separating them. Germline V gives CDR1 SGHRS, CDR2 YFSETQ. CDR3 nucleotides: TGCGCCAGCAGTGCAGGGAATAACTATGGCTACACCTTC. The encoded protein is CASSAGNNYGYTF. Using reference TRBV5-1 and TRBJ1-2 for the parts outside the CDR3, the full variable domain is KAGVTQTPRYLIKTRGQQVTLSCSPISGHRSVSWYQQTPGQGLQFLFEYFSETQRNKGNFPGRFSGRQFSNSRSEMNVSTLELGDSALYLCASSAGNNYGYTFGSGTRLTVV.

This chain joins TRBV6-5 and TRBJ1-5, with 8 bases identical to TRBD1. CDR1 and CDR2 (germline): MNHEY, SVGAGI. The CDR3 totals 15 residues. The V and J ends lost 7 bases and 1 base, in that order; junction bases with no gene match: 6. CDR3 nucleotide sequence: TGTGCCAGCAAAGGGACAGGCCCAAGCAATCAGCCCCAGCATTTT. Its protein product is CASKGTGPSNQPQHF.

The chain combines TRBV27 with TRBJ1-1; 9 positions match TRBD1. V shed 4 bases, J shed 4 bases, and the junction held 4 bases outside the gene matches. CDR1 MNHEY and CDR2 SMNVEV come from the germline V gene (reference sequence). There are 14 residues in the CDR3. For the CDR3, the DNA is TGTGCCAGCAGTTCAGGGACAGGGCTCACTGAAGCTTTCTTT. Its translation is CASSSGTGLTEAFF.

The chain uses TRBV30 and TRBJ2-1; tentatively, D is TRBD2 (6 bases). The CDR3 extends over 15 amino acids. Trimming cost V 2 bases and J 9 bases, with 20 bases left between them. Per germline, CDR1 GTSNPN and CDR2 SVGIG (reference sequence). The CDR3 loop reads CAWSNIIEGLREQFF. CDR3 bases: TGTGCCTGGAGTAATATTATTGAGGGACTCCGTGAGCAGTTCTTC.

V usage is TRBV11-2 and J usage is TRBJ2-1; D is possibly TRBD1 (6 bases). Trimming took 5 bases from V and 4 from J, leaving 15 bases between them. CDR3 length: 15 residues. Per germline, CDR1 SGHAT and CDR2 FQNNGV. In DNA form, the CDR3 reads TGTGCCAGCAGCCTTAGTACAGGGTTTTACAATGAGCAGTTCTTC. Amino acid sequence: CASSLSTGFYNEQFF.

The J gene is TRBJ1-2, the V gene TRBV6-5; no definite D call. The CDR3 runs to 13 residues. V was pared by 4 bases and J by 8 bases, with 14 bases between. Per the germline V gene, CDR1 is MNHEY and CDR2 is SVGAGI. CDR3 region: CASSLMGSDGYTF. The CDR3 nucleotides are TGTGCCAGCAGTTTGATGGGGAGCGACGGCTACACCTTC.

This clone was seen just once. The chain recombines TRBV9 with TRBJ2-5, with a possible D match to TRBD1 (6 bases). Trimming took 4 bases from V and 5 from J, leaving 15 bases between them. This CDR3 is built from 14 residues. Germline values: CDR1 SGDLS, CDR2 YYNGEE. The CDR3 DNA follows: TGTGCCAGCAGCCGGGACACCCAAGCGGAGACCCAGTACTTC. Its protein is CASSRDTQAETQYF. Variable domain in full (rest from reference TRBV9 and TRBJ2-5): DSGVTQTPKHLITATGQRVTLRCSPRSGDLSVYWYQQSLDQGLQFLIQYYNGEERAKGNILERFSAQQFPDLHSELNLSSLELGDSALYFCASSRDTQAETQYFGPGTRLLVL.

This chain links TRBV11-3 with TRBJ2-1; 9 bases are shared with TRBD2. The CDR3 has 14 amino acids. Trimming took 5 bases from V and 5 from J; bases not matched to a gene: 4. Germline CDR1 SGHNT, CDR2 YENEEA. CDR3: CASSHSGSNNEQFF. In DNA, the CDR3 is TGTGCCAGCAGCCATAGCGGGAGCAACAATGAGCAGTTCTTC.

This chain joins TRBV18 and TRBJ2-7; D may be TRBD1 (6 bases). Trimming shortened V by 5 bases and J by 7 bases, and 21 bases separated the two germline ends. The CDR3 has 15 amino acids. CDR1 and CDR2 from the germline V gene are KGHSH and LQKENI. CDR3 in amino acids: CASSDTGPISREQYF. CDR3 DNA sequence: TGTGCCAGCTCAGATACAGGGCCCATTTCGCGGGAGCAGTACTTC. Full variable domain (missing parts from reference TRBV18 and TRBJ2-7): NAGVMQNPRHLVRRRGQEARLRCSPMKGHSHVYWYRQLPEEGLKFMVYLQKENIIDESGMPKERFSAEFPKEGPSILRIQQVVRGDSAAYFCASSDTGPISREQYFGPGTRLTVT.

This clone was found once. The V call is TRBV6-1, the J call TRBJ1-2; D perhaps matches TRBD1 (5 bases). The CDR3 is made up of 14 amino acids. Germline CDR1 is MNHNS and CDR2 is SASEGT. V was clipped by 6 bases and J by 4 bases, with 15 bases between them. Here the CDR3 DNA reads TGTGCCAGCAGCGGAACCGGGACTCCCTATGGCTACACCTTC. This translates into CASSGTGTPYGYTF.

The gene calls are TRBV7-9 and TRBJ2-7; D might be TRBD2 (5 bases). The CDR3 contains 12 residues. Germline CDR1 is SEHNR and CDR2 is FQNEAQ (reference sequence). V dropped 0 bases and J dropped 6 bases, with 6 bases sitting between them. The CDR3 sequence is CASSLAGVEQYF. CDR3 sequence (DNA): TGTGCCAGCAGCTTAGCCGGGGTCGAGCAGTACTTC.

The J gene is TRBJ1-5, the V gene TRBV13; TRBD1 agrees at 8 bases. Germline CDR1 reads PRHDT; CDR2 reads FYEKMQ (reference sequence). The length of the CDR3 is 16 residues. Trimming at V came to 5 bases and at J to 2 bases, leaving 8 bases not matched to a gene. The CDR3 DNA sequence: TGTGCCAGCAGCGACAACAGGGGGGGTCGCAATCAGCCCCAGCATTTT. It translates to CASSDNRGGRNQPQHF. The full variable domain, completed using reference TRBV13 and TRBJ1-5, is AAGVIQSPRHLIKEKRETATLKCYPIPRHDTVYWYQQGPGQDPQFLISFYEKMQSDKGSIPDRFSAQQFSDYHSELNMSSLELGDSALYFCASSDNRGGRNQPQHFGDGTRLSIL.

This chain joins TRBV5-1 and TRBJ1-1; possibly TRBD1 for D (5 bases). Germline V CDR1 and CDR2: SGHRS, YFSETQ. Trimming removed 4 bases from V and 5 bases from J, with 18 bases in between. CDR3 size: 15 residues. In nucleotides, the CDR3 is TGCGCCAGCAGCCCTACCGGGTCCGGGGGGACTGAAGCTTTCTTT. Translated: CASSPTGSGGTEAFF.

With regard to this clone: One junction end does not reproduce the germline sequence, and a read error may be involved. The V gene is TRBV7-3, the J gene TRBJ2-1, with 8 bases aligning to TRBD2. The CDR3 is 13 residues long. Germline CDR1 reads SGHTA; CDR2 reads FQGTGA. Here the CDR3 reads CASSQTPGTSFIF. The CDR3 bases are TGTGCCAGCAGCCAAACGCCCGGGACTAGTTTTATCTTC.

This clone was recorded once. The chain combines TRBV7-3 with TRBJ1-1; TRBD1 might be the D (6 bases). There are 15 residues in the CDR3. Germline V gene data show CDR1 as SGHTA and CDR2 as FQGTGA. V was cut by 4 bases and J by 1 base, with 13 bases left in between. The CDR3 spells CASSSTGMKNTEAFF. The CDR3 nucleotides read TGTGCCAGCAGCTCGACAGGTATGAAGAACACTGAAGCTTTCTTT.

The chain has TRBV6-5 and TRBJ2-7, with TRBD1 identical over 8 bases. V trimming: 2 bases; J trimming: 6 bases; junction bases outside the gene matches: 3. In germline, CDR1 is MNHEY, CDR2 SVGAGI. The CDR3 length is 13 residues. CDR3 sequence reads: CASSYVDRGEQYF. CDR3 DNA sequence: TGTGCCAGCAGTTACGTAGACAGGGGCGAGCAGTACTTC.

The chain employs TRBV18 and TRBJ1-4, with 11 nucleotides matching TRBD1. Germline CDR1 is KGHSH and CDR2 is LQKENI. V shed 0 bases and J 8 bases; nucleotides not matched to a gene: 2. The CDR3 has 15 residues. This CDR3 is CASSPPGQGEEKLFF. The DNA for the CDR3 is TGTGCCAGCTCACCACCGGGACAGGGGGAGGAAAAACTGTTTTTT.

The V gene is TRBV4-1, the J gene TRBJ1-4; tentatively, D is TRBD1 (5 bases). The CDR3 is 14 amino acids. Looked up from germline, CDR1 is MGHRA and CDR2 is YSYEKL. Trimming stripped 3 bases from V and 5 bases from J, with 10 bases between. The CDR3 nucleotides are TGCGCCAGCAGCCAGGGGACTTCGAATGAAAAACTGTTTTTT. It codes for CASSQGTSNEKLFF.

This clone was recorded once. V is TRBV30 and J is TRBJ1-2, with D uncertain. Per germline, CDR1 GTSNPN and CDR2 SVGIG (reference sequence). CDR3 length equals 10 residues. Trimming pared 3 bases from V and 3 bases from J, leaving 2 bases between. For the CDR3, the DNA is TGTGCCTGGAGCGACTATGGCTACACCTTC. Amino acid sequence: CAWSDYGYTF.

Only one count was recorded for this clone. V gene TRBV7-9 combines with J gene TRBJ2-4; 8 bases match TRBD2. The V gene's germline CDR1 is SEHNR and CDR2 FQNEAQ (reference sequence). The CDR3 consists of 16 residues. Unmatched junction bases numbered 12, after V lost 3 bases and J lost 8 bases. The CDR3 loop reads CASSFRGGEKGDIQYF. As DNA, the CDR3 is TGTGCCAGCAGCTTCCGGGGGGGGGAGAAGGGCGACATTCAGTACTTC. Filled out from reference TRBV7-9 and TRBJ2-4, the complete variable domain reads DTGVSQNPRHKITKRGQNVTFRCDPISEHNRLYWYRQTLGQGPEFLTYFQNEAQLEKSRLLSDRFSAERPKGSFSTLEIQRTEQGDSAMYLCASSFRGGEKGDIQYFGAGTRLSVL.

The chain employs TRBV10-1 and TRBJ2-5, with 10 bases lining up with TRBD2. The CDR3 has 13 residues. Trimming cost V 5 bases and J 4 bases; bases outside gene matches: 1. CDR1 and CDR2 (germline): WNHNN, SYGVQD (reference sequence). The CDR3 sequence is CASSTSGVETQYF. The CDR3 DNA follows: TGCGCCAGCAGTACTAGCGGGGTAGAGACCCAGTACTTC.

The CDR3 here is CASSMNRGLISNQPQHF. The CDR3 DNA is TGTGCCAGTAGTATGAATAGGGGACTGATTAGCAATCAGCCCCAGCATTTT. The genes are TRBV19 and TRBJ1-5, with a weak D call TRBD1 (5 bases). The CDR3 extends over 17 amino acids. Trimming took off 3 bases at V and 0 bases at J, with 15 bases between the two ends. Germline lookup yields CDR1 LNHDA and CDR2 SQIVND (reference sequence).

The V call is TRBV28, the J call TRBJ2-7; 7 positions agree with TRBD1. This CDR3 region has 14 residues. Germline assignment: CDR1 MDHEN and CDR2 SYDVKM. Unmatched junction bases numbered 9, after V lost 10 bases and J lost 0 bases. The CDR3 loop reads CAIQTGAVSYEQYF. The CDR3 coding sequence is TGTGCCATTCAAACAGGGGCCGTCTCCTACGAGCAGTACTTC.

V is TRBV6-5 and J is TRBJ2-3; D not certain. The CDR3 has 15 residues. V gave up 5 bases and J gave up 0 bases, with 12 bases separating them. Germline values: CDR1 MNHEY, CDR2 SVGAGI. The CDR3, as DNA: TGTGCCAGCAGTGTATACAACCCTAGCACAGATACGCAGTATTTT. Translating gives CASSVYNPSTDTQYF.

J is TRBJ2-1 and V is TRBV10-3, with 7 positions matching TRBD1. V trimming: 4 bases; J trimming: 2 bases; junction bases outside the gene matches: 2. CDR1 is ENHRY, CDR2 SYGVKD, per germline. The CDR3 has 14 residues. The DNA of the CDR3 is TGTGCCATCAGTGCCGGGACAGCCTACAATGAGCAGTTCTTC. Its translation is CAISAGTAYNEQFF.

The chain has TRBV6-1 and TRBJ1-4; a possible D gene is TRBD1 (6 bases). Germline CDR1 and CDR2: MNHNS and SASEGT. CDR3 length equals 14 residues. Between the trimmed V and J ends, which lost 7 bases and 4 bases, there was a span of 13 bases. The CDR3 nucleotides read TGTGCCAGCAACCAAAGGGGGATTAATGAAAAACTGTTTTTT. Protein sequence: CASNQRGINEKLFF.

The chain links TRBV5-6 to TRBJ1-1; 10 positions match TRBD1. J gave up 10 bases and V 1 base, and 1 base lay outside the gene matches. The CDR3 is 12 amino acids. Germline CDR1 SGHDT, CDR2 YYEEEE. CDR3 loop: CASSLRDRGAFF. CDR3 coding DNA: TGTGCCAGCAGCTTGAGGGACAGGGGAGCTTTCTTT.